This TCR beta chain was captured in a study of blood T cell repertoires in COVID-19. Overall study: The origin of the acute and convalescent COVID-19 samples was the United States, Italy and Spain. T cells, B-cell-depleted T cells, or PBMCs provided the cDNA or gDNA that served as material.

Trimming removed 5 bases from V and 4 bases from J, with 15 bases in between. CDR1 MRHNA and CDR2 SNTAGT come from the germline V gene. CDR3 length equals 15 residues. Clones were sequenced by immunoSEQ multiplex PCR, and TCRdb holds only the in-frame ones, with some missing. The sample consists of 410,000 or so clones, around 89% of them appearing once. Patients in Seattle were enrolled during active infection, then followed longitudinally. This TCR derives from a woman aged 40 to 55 with COVID-19, enrolled during active disease. Specimen: peripheral blood. The chain uses TRBV6-4 and TRBJ1-3, with D possibly TRBD1 on 5 matching bases. DNA for the CDR3: TGTGCCAGCAGTCGGGACTCCTCGTCCGGAAACACCATATATTTT. Encoded protein: CASSRDSSSGNTIYF.